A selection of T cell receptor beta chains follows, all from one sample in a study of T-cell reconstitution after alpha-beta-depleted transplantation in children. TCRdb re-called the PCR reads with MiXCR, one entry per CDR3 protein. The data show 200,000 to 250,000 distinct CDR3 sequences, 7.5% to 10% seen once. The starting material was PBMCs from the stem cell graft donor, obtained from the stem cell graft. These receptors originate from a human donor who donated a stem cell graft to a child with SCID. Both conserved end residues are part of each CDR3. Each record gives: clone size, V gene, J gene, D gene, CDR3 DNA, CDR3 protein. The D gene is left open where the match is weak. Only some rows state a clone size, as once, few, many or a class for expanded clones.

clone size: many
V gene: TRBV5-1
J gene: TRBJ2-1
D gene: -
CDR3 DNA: TGCGCCAGCAGCTTGGTAGGCAGGGCTGTTTACAATGAGCAGTTCTTC
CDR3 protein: CASSLVGRAVYNEQFF

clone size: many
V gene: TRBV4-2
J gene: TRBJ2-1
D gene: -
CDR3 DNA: TGTGCCAGCAGCCAAGTTTCGGGGGTGGGCTCCTACAATGAGCAGTTCTTC
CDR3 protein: CASSQVSGVGSYNEQFF

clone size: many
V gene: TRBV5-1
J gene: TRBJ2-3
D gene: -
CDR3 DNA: TGCGCCAGCAGCTTGGTATCGACGGGGAGCACAGATACGCAGTATTTT
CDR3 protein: CASSLVSTGSTDTQYF

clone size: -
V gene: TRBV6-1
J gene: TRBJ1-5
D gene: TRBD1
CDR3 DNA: TGTGCCAGCAGTACCGTCGACAGGGGTAGGAATCAGCCCCAGCATTTT
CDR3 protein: CASSTVDRGRNQPQHF

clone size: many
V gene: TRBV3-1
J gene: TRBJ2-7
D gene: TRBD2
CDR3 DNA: TGTGCCAGCCGCAGGGAGGGATCCTACGAGCAGTACTTC
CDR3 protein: CASRREGSYEQYF

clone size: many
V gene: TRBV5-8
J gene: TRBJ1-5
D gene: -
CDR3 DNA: TGTGCCAGCAGCCGTGGGACGGATAGGGTCCAGCCCCAGCATTTT
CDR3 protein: CASSRGTDRVQPQHF

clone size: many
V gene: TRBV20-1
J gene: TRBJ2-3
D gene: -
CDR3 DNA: TGCAGTGCTAGCCCGGGGGCTGGCACAGATACGCAGTATTTT
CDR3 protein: CSASPGAGTDTQYF

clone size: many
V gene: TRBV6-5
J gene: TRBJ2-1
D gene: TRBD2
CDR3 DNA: TGTGCCAGCAGTTCCCGACTAGCGGGGGGTAATGAGCAGTTCTTC
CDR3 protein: CASSSRLAGGNEQFF

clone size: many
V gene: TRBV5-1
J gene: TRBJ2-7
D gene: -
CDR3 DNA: TGCGCCAGCAGCTTAAGACCCGACAGGGGCGGGAGCGAGCAGTACTTC
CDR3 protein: CASSLRPDRGGSEQYF

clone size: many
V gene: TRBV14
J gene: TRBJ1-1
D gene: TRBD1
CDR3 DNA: TGTGCCAGCAGCCACCCGACAGGGATGATCACTGAAGCTTTCTTT
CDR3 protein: CASSHPTGMITEAFF

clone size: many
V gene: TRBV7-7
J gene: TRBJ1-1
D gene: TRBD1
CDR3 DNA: TGTGCCAGCAGCTTAGATAGGGGGCGTATGCCCGAAGCTTTCTTT
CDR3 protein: CASSLDRGRMPEAFF

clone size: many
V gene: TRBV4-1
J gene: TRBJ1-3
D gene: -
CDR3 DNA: TGCGCCAGCAGCCAAGATCCAGGGGCTAACACCATATATTTT
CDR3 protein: CASSQDPGANTIYF

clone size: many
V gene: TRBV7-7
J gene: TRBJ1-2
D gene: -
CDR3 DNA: TGTGCCAGCAGCTCTTTAGACAGACCCGATAACTATGGCTACACCTTC
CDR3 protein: CASSSLDRPDNYGYTF

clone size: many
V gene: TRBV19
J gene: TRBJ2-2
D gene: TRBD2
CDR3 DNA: TGTGCCAGTAGTATTGATTGGGGGGCTAGCGGGGGACACGCGAACACCGGGGAGCTGTTTTTT
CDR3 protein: CASSIDWGASGGHANTGELFF

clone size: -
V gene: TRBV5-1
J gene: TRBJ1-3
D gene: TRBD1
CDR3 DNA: TGCGCCAGCAGTAGAGCTGGACAGGTCACTGGAAACACCATATATTTT
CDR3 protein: CASSRAGQVTGNTIYF

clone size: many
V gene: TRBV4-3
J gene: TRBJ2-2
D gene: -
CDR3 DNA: TGCGCCAGCAGCCAAGATCTTTTCCTGAACACCGGGGAGCTGTTTTTT
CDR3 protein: CASSQDLFLNTGELFF

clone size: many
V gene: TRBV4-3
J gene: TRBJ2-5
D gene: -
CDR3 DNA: TGCGCCAGCAGCCAAGATACACTAAGGGGGACCCAGTACTTC
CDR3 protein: CASSQDTLRGTQYF

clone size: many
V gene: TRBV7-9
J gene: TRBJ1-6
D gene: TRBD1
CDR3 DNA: TGTGCCAGCAGCCCGGGGACAGCTAATAATTCACCCCTCCACTTT
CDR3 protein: CASSPGTANNSPLHF

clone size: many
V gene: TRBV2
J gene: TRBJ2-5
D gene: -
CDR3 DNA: TGTGCCAGCAGTGCCCAGCAGACCCAGTACTTC
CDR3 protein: CASSAQQTQYF

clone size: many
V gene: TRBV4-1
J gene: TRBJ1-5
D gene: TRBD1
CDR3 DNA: TGCGCCAGCAGCCAAGATCGGAGCAGGGGGGACTATCAGCCCCAGCATTTT
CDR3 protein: CASSQDRSRGDYQPQHF

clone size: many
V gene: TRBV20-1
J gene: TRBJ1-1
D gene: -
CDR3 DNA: TGCAGGCCGTACCAGGGGATTGGCGCTGAAGCTTTCTTT
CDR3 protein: CRPYQGIGAEAFF

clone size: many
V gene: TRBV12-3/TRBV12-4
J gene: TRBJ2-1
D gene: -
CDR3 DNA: TGTGCCAGCAGTTTCGCCTTAGACGACGCCCGATCCAATGAGCAGTTCTTC
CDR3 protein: CASSFALDDARSNEQFF

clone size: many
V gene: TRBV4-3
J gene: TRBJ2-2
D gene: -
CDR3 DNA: TGCGCCAGCAGCCAACAGGACGGGGACACCGGGGAGCTGTTTTTT
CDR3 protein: CASSQQDGDTGELFF

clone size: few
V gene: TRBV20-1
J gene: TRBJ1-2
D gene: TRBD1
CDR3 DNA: TGCAGTGCTAGAGATCGGGCAGGGGGCCACTATGGCTACACCTTC
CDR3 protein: CSARDRAGGHYGYTF

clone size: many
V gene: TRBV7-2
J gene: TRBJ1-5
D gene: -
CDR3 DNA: TGTGCCAGCAGCTTACACAACAATCAGCCCCAGCATTTT
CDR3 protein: CASSLHNNQPQHF

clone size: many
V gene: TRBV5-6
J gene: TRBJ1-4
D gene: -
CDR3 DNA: TGTGCCAGCAGCCGACAGGCTATTAATGAAAAACTGTTTTTT
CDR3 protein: CASSRQAINEKLFF

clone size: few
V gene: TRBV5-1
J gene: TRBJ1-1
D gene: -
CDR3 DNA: TGCGCCAGCAGCTTGAGCCCAGGGGCTGCTGAAGCTTTCTTT
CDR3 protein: CASSLSPGAAEAFF

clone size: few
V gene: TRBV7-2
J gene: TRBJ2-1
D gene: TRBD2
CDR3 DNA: TGTGCCAGCAGCTCCCACCGAGCGGGACTAGACAATGAGCAGTTCTTC
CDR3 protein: CASSSHRAGLDNEQFF

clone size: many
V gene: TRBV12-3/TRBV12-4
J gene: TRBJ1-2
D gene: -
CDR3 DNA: TGTGCCAGCAGCCCCGTCGGGGAGGGCTCGGCTGGCTACACCTTC
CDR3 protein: CASSPVGEGSAGYTF

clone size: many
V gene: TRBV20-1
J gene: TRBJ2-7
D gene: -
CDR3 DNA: TGCAGTGCTAGTTTCTCATTAGGGTACGAGCAGTACTTC
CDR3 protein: CSASFSLGYEQYF

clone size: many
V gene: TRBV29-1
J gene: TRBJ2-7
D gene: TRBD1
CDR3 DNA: TGCAGCGTGGAAGTACCGGGACAGGGGGCTTCCTACGAGCAGTACTTC
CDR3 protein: CSVEVPGQGASYEQYF

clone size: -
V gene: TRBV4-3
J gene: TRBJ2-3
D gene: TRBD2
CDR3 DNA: TGCGCCAGCAGCCAAGCGCTAGCGGGGCTCACAGATACGCAGTATTTT
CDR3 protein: CASSQALAGLTDTQYF

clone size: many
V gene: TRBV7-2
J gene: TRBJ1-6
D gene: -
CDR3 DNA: TGTGCCAGCAGCTTAGTAAGGAATTCACCCCTCCACTTT
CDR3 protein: CASSLVRNSPLHF

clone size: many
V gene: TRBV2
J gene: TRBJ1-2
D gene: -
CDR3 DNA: TGTGCCAGCAGTGACGATATTCGGACACCGCTGAACTATGGCTACACCTTC
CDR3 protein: CASSDDIRTPLNYGYTF

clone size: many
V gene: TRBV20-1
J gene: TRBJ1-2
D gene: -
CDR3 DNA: TGCAGTGCTAGAGGAACAGGGACGGACTATGGCTACACCTTC
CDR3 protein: CSARGTGTDYGYTF